These 19 T cell receptor beta chains came from one sample sequenced in a study of cytomegalovirus exposure and HLA in healthy donors. The PCR used 60 Vbeta and 13 Jbeta primers. Libraries were prepared by immunoSEQ multiplex PCR; TCRdb keeps only in-frame clonotypes and omits some of them. The data contain some 180,000 clones, 75% to 90% of them seen just once; the ten biggest clones take up about 1.4%. The specimen was PBMCs. Receptors originate from a girl aged 10 to 17 in good health and CMV-seropositive.

The chain couples TRBV6-5 to TRBJ1-2, with D unresolved. The CDR3 runs to 14 residues. Germline V lookup: CDR1 MNHEY, CDR2 SVGAGI. V shed 5 bases and J shed 4 bases, with 14 bases lying between them. The CDR3 region is CASSQRPKAYGYTF. The DNA for the CDR3 is TGTGCCAGCAGTCAGCGTCCCAAAGCCTATGGCTACACCTTC.

The chain has TRBV5-1 and TRBJ2-7; D perhaps matches TRBD2 (5 bases). The V end lost 0 bases, the J end lost 5 bases, and 12 bases lay between the germline ends. This CDR3 has 14 residues. Germline V CDR1 and CDR2: SGHRS, YFSETQ. This CDR3 reads CASSLDPGGDEQYF. In DNA, the CDR3 is TGCGCCAGCAGCTTGGATCCAGGAGGAGACGAGCAGTACTTC. The full variable domain, with the rest looked up from reference TRBV5-1 and TRBJ2-7, is KAGVTQTPRYLIKTRGQQVTLSCSPISGHRSVSWYQQTPGQGLQFLFEYFSETQRNKGNFPGRFSGRQFSNSRSEMNVSTLELGDSALYLCASSLDPGGDEQYFGPGTRLTVT.

J is TRBJ2-2 and V is TRBV10-1, with D uncertain. CDR3 length: 14 amino acids. Germline CDR1 is WNHNN and CDR2 is SYGVQD (reference sequence). Trimming shortened V by 3 bases and J by 3 bases, and 8 bases separated the two germline ends. In DNA form, the CDR3 reads TGCGCCAGCAGTGATAATCACTACACCGGGGAGCTGTTTTTT. Protein product: CASSDNHYTGELFF.

The chain uses TRBV27 and TRBJ2-3; TRBD2 aligns across 12 bases. The CDR3 runs 15 residues. With 5 bases clipped from V and 5 bases from J, the junction kept 5 bases outside the gene matches. Germline V gene lookup returns CDR1 MNHEY and CDR2 SMNVEV (reference sequence). CDR3 sequence (DNA): TGTGCCAGCAGTCTTCTAGCGGGAGGGAGAGATACGCAGTATTTT. Protein sequence: CASSLLAGGRDTQYF.

The V call is TRBV7-9, the J call TRBJ2-7; 8 nucleotides match TRBD1. The CDR3 covers 15 residues. J was trimmed by 4 bases and V by 0 bases; bases with no gene match: 5. Germline V lookup: CDR1 SEHNR, CDR2 FQNEAQ (reference sequence). Here the CDR3 reads CASSLASGQAYEQYF. The CDR3 nucleotides are TGTGCCAGCAGCTTAGCGTCGGGACAGGCATACGAGCAGTACTTC. Drawing the rest from reference TRBV7-9 and TRBJ2-7, the complete variable domain is DTGVSQNPRHKITKRGQNVTFRCDPISEHNRLYWYRQTLGQGPEFLTYFQNEAQLEKSRLLSDRFSAERPKGSFSTLEIQRTEQGDSAMYLCASSLASGQAYEQYFGPGTRLTVT.

This clone was seen more than once but under ten times. The V gene is TRBV11-2, the J gene TRBJ1-1; D is ambiguous. The CDR3 is made up of 13 amino acids. V shed 8 bases and J shed 2 bases, with 12 bases lying between them. Germline loops: CDR1 SGHAT, CDR2 FQNNGV. The CDR3 DNA is TGTGCCAGCTTACGCGGGCTAAACACTGAAGCTTTCTTT. It specifies CASLRGLNTEAFF. The full variable domain, rest sourced from reference TRBV11-2 and TRBJ1-1, is EAGVAQSPRYKIIEKRQSVAFWCNPISGHATLYWYQQILGQGPKLLIQFQNNGVVDDSQLPKDRFSAERLKGVDSTLKIQPAKLEDSAVYLCASLRGLNTEAFFGQGTRLTVV.

The chain links TRBV7-9 to TRBJ1-4; the D gene is possibly TRBD1 (5 bases). Trimming took 4 bases from V and 0 from J, leaving 9 bases between them. Germline V gene lookup returns CDR1 SEHNR and CDR2 FQNEAQ (reference sequence). This CDR3 is built from 15 residues. CDR3 region: CASSSTGATNEKLFF. DNA of the CDR3: TGTGCCAGCAGCTCTACGGGGGCAACTAATGAAAAACTGTTTTTT. Supplemented by reference TRBV7-9 and TRBJ1-4, the full variable domain reads DTGVSQNPRHKITKRGQNVTFRCDPISEHNRLYWYRQTLGQGPEFLTYFQNEAQLEKSRLLSDRFSAERPKGSFSTLEIQRTEQGDSAMYLCASSSTGATNEKLFFGSGTQLSVL.

The chain combines TRBV7-9 with TRBJ2-7, with D possibly being TRBD1 (7 bases). Trimming shortened V by 4 bases and J by 3 bases, and 13 bases separated the two germline ends. Germline loops: CDR1 SEHNR, CDR2 FQNEAQ (reference sequence). The CDR3 extends over 14 amino acids. The CDR3 loop is CASSSSGGGYEQYF. The CDR3 region has the DNA TGTGCCAGCAGCTCCTCAGGGGGAGGCTACGAGCAGTACTTC.

The chain has TRBV5-1 and TRBJ2-1; D gene ambiguous. From germline, CDR1 is SGHRS and CDR2 YFSETQ. The V end was cut by 3 bases, the J end by 5 bases, with 9 bases between. The CDR3 is 13 residues long. The CDR3 reads CASSSYMDNEQFF. In DNA form, the CDR3 reads TGCGCCAGCAGCTCATACATGGACAATGAGCAGTTCTTC.

The rearrangement uses TRBV27 and TRBJ2-7; 7 bases match TRBD2. The CDR3 is made up of 15 amino acids. V shed 1 base, J shed 2 bases, and the junction held 5 bases outside the gene matches. The germline gives CDR1 MNHEY, CDR2 SMNVEV (reference sequence). The DNA of the CDR3 is TGTGCCAGCAGTTTATTGGCTGGGGGGGCCTACGAGCAGTACTTC. Its protein is CASSLLAGGAYEQYF.

The chain links TRBV7-6 to TRBJ2-3, with D possibly matching TRBD2 (5 bases). Looked up from germline, CDR1 is SGHVS and CDR2 is FNYEAQ. V lost 2 bases, J lost 1 base, and 13 bases lay in between. This CDR3 is 16 amino acids long. CDR3 sequence reads: CASSLRGAGGTDTQYF. The CDR3 DNA reads as TGTGCCAGCAGCTTACGGGGAGCTGGGGGCACAGATACGCAGTATTTT.

The chain links TRBV6-1 to TRBJ2-3; TRBD1 agrees at 9 bases. Germline trimming cut 7 bases from V and 4 bases from J; bases unmatched to any gene: 9. Germline loops: CDR1 MNHNS, CDR2 SASEGT. The CDR3 length is 15 residues. The CDR3: CASIRGQGLADTQYF. The CDR3 coding sequence is TGTGCCAGCATCCGAGGACAGGGGTTGGCAGATACGCAGTATTTT.

This clone has a single count. The V call is TRBV10-3, the J call TRBJ1-1; D may be TRBD1 (6 bases). The CDR3 runs to 14 residues. Germline V gives CDR1 ENHRY, CDR2 SYGVKD. Trimming left V 10 bases short and J 7 bases short, with 22 bases between. CDR3 residues: CATTGDQGFIEAFF. CDR3 coding DNA: TGTGCCACCACCGGAGACCAGGGGTTCATTGAAGCTTTCTTT.

The rearrangement links TRBV6-4 to TRBJ2-6; 8 positions agree with TRBD1. The CDR3 has 18 residues. Germline trimming cut 2 bases from V and 0 bases from J; bases unmatched to any gene: 6. The germline gives CDR1 MRHNA, CDR2 SNTAGT. CDR3 coding DNA: TGTGCCAGCAGTGACGGGTGGACAGGGACCTCTGGGGCCAACGTCCTGACTTTC. It codes for CASSDGWTGTSGANVLTF.

The chain uses TRBV6-1 and TRBJ1-3, with D possibly being TRBD1 (5 bases). CDR1 is MNHNS and CDR2 is SASEGT in the germline V gene. The germline V and J ends were trimmed by 6 bases and 3 bases, with 12 bases remaining between them. The CDR3 has 14 residues. CDR3 loop: CASSLTEYGNTIYF. CDR3 bases: TGTGCCAGCAGCTTGACAGAGTATGGAAACACCATATATTTT.

J is TRBJ2-7 and V is TRBV5-1; 12 bases agree with TRBD1. This CDR3 is 14 amino acids long. The germline V gene has CDR1 SGHRS and CDR2 YFSETQ. J was trimmed by 4 bases and V by 4 bases; bases with no gene match: 3. CDR3: CASSRDRGLYEQYF. The DNA of the CDR3 is TGCGCCAGCAGCAGGGACAGGGGGCTTTACGAGCAGTACTTC. The variable domain in full, completed from reference TRBV5-1 and TRBJ2-7, reads KAGVTQTPRYLIKTRGQQVTLSCSPISGHRSVSWYQQTPGQGLQFLFEYFSETQRNKGNFPGRFSGRQFSNSRSEMNVSTLELGDSALYLCASSRDRGLYEQYFGPGTRLTVT.

This clone was seen more than once but under ten times. A junction end diverges from the germline sequence, so it may reflect a read error. The chain carries TRBV7-9 and TRBJ2-7; D gene ambiguous. Per germline, CDR1 SEHNR and CDR2 FQNEAQ (reference sequence). CDR3 length: 12 residues. CDR3 in amino acids: CSSSLLSYEQYF. The CDR3, as DNA: TGTTCCAGCAGCTTACTCTCCTACGAGCAGTACTTC.

CDR3 loop: CASRGSGTGYEKLFF. Written as DNA, the CDR3 is TGTGCCAGCAGGGGATCCGGGACAGGGTATGAAAAACTGTTTTTT. V gene TRBV7-2 combines with J gene TRBJ1-4; TRBD1 matches 9 bases. The CDR3 is 15 residues long. Unmatched junction bases numbered 8, after V lost 6 bases and J lost 6 bases. Germline values: CDR1 SGHTA, CDR2 FQGNSA.

This clone was found a few times. The chain is built from TRBV2 and TRBJ2-1; a possible D gene is TRBD2 (5 bases). Trimming cost V 3 bases and J 7 bases, with 16 bases left between them. CDR1 is SNHLY and CDR2 is FYNNEI in the germline V gene. The length of the CDR3 is 15 residues. The CDR3 spells CASSDSGGSGNEQFF. The CDR3 DNA reads as TGTGCCAGCAGTGATTCAGGAGGCTCGGGAAATGAGCAGTTCTTC.